The sequence of this T cell receptor (beta chain) was determined in a study of blood T cells in healthy people across ages. Through a sample-barcoded 5' primer and a J-beta primer mix, a second PCR was run for roughly 6 to 11 cycles. The template-switch adaptor, which had 12 random nucleotides, put a tag on each cDNA molecule. A single record per CDR3 protein comes from TCRdb applying MiXCR to the 5' RACE reads. Of about 930,000 distinct CDR3 sequences listed, roughly 28% are singletons. Study-level findings and limits: CMV status of donors was unknown, possibly confounding expanded clonotype changes.

In its sample, this clonotype was seen many times. Its antigen is still unknown. This same sample was also taken into another study, of T cells of mothers and their children.

The sequencing sample was made of blood. The TCR originated in a woman in her 40s in good health.

This chain's CDR3 is CASRDRGIKETQYF. CDR3 in DNA: TGTGCCAGCAGGGACAGGGGGATCAAGGAGACCCAGTACTTC. The rearrangement links TRBV6-1 to TRBJ2-5; TRBD1 agrees at 10 bases. V trimming: 6 bases; J trimming: 5 bases; junction bases outside the gene matches: 6. Germline CDR1 and CDR2: MNHNS and SASEGT. The CDR3 covers 14 residues.